This TCR beta chain was retrieved from a study of shared clonotypes between healthy human individuals. Around 30,000 T cell genomes, or approximately 300 ng DNA, went into replicate PCRs of unsorted PBMC. Clones were read by immunoSEQ multiplex PCR, and TCRdb kept only the in-frame ones, dropping some. The sample has about 490,000 clones; 76% are singletons. Whole-study findings and limits: Blood was the only sampled material, and tissue repertoires likely differ. The expectation was that sequencing depth would affect clonotype sharing among donors.

Germline CDR1 is LNHDA and CDR2 is SQIVND (reference sequence). V gave up 3 bases and J gave up 1 base; unmatched junction bases: 6. The CDR3 extends over 17 amino acids. As concerns this clone: Its antigen is still unknown.

Healthy and HIV-negative, the adult donors had no recent acute infections or vaccinations. The specimen sequenced was PBMCs. The TCR originated in a woman aged 40 to 50 in good health. Some clones in this sample may be carry-over from other donors' samples. The gene calls are TRBV19 and TRBJ2-2, with TRBD2 matching 9 bases. CDR3 nucleotide sequence: TGTGCCAGTAGTATTATCCCGACTAGCGGGAACACCGGGGAGCTGTTTTTT. The encoded protein is CASSIIPTSGNTGELFF.